This is a list of T cell receptor beta chains from one sample in a study of PD-1 blockade in mismatch repair-deficient tumors. Libraries were prepared by immunoSEQ multiplex PCR; TCRdb keeps only in-frame clonotypes and omits some of them. In the table there are about 25,000 clones, approximately 84% of which are singletons. The sample here was PBMCs, taken before pembrolizumab treatment. Receptor source: an adult with mismatch repair-deficient cancer. The CDR3 runs from the conserved cysteine through the conserved F or W. A D gene is named only where the DNA matches it firmly. Rows may omit the clone size; those that give it use once, few, many or a size class.

D: TRBD1; J: TRBJ2-1; V: TRBV7-3; size: -; CDR3: CASSLRPQGAHEQFF; DNA: TGTGCCAGCAGCTTAAGGCCGCAGGGGGCACATGAGCAGTTCTTC
D: TRBD1; J: TRBJ1-5; V: TRBV28; size: -; CDR3: CASRTGGSGNQPQHF; DNA: TGTGCCAGCAGGACAGGGGGTTCTGGCAATCAGCCCCAGCATTTT
D: TRBD1; J: TRBJ1-2; V: TRBV5-1; size: -; CDR3: CASSSTDRAGGYTF; DNA: TGCGCCAGCAGCTCAACGGACAGGGCAGGCGGCTACACCTTC
D: TRBD2; J: TRBJ2-3; V: TRBV5-1; size: -; CDR3: CASSAGLAGVRTDTQYF; DNA: TGCGCCAGCAGCGCTGGACTAGCGGGAGTCCGCACAGATACGCAGTATTTT
D: -; J: TRBJ2-1; V: TRBV4-2; size: -; CDR3: CASSQETGEQFF; DNA: TGTGCCAGCAGCCAAGAGACGGGGGAGCAGTTCTTC
D: TRBD2; J: TRBJ2-1; V: TRBV29-1; size: -; CDR3: CSVVGGSSNEQFF; DNA: TGCAGCGTTGTGGGCGGGAGTAGTAATGAGCAGTTCTTC
D: -; J: TRBJ2-1; V: TRBV6-4; size: -; CDR3: CASSEFGGVGNEQFF; DNA: TGTGCCAGCAGTGAATTTGGCGGAGTGGGTAATGAGCAGTTCTTC
D: -; J: TRBJ2-7; V: TRBV5-1; size: -; CDR3: CASSLGVTDDYEQYF; DNA: TGCGCCAGCAGCTTGGGGGTAACAGATGACTACGAGCAGTACTTC
D: TRBD1; J: TRBJ2-7; V: TRBV18; size: -; CDR3: CASSQSGTGVNEQYF; DNA: TGTGCCAGCTCACAGTCCGGGACAGGAGTGAACGAGCAGTACTTC
D: -; J: TRBJ1-1; V: TRBV2; size: -; CDR3: CASHPGDRNTEAFF; DNA: TGTGCCAGCCATCCCGGAGACAGGAACACTGAAGCTTTCTTT
D: TRBD2; J: TRBJ2-1; V: TRBV9; size: once; CDR3: CASSVDRTSGSYNEQFF; DNA: TGTGCCAGCAGCGTAGATAGGACTAGCGGATCCTACAATGAGCAGTTCTTC
D: TRBD1; J: TRBJ2-6; V: TRBV19; size: -; CDR3: CASSPGTGRLAGANVLTF; DNA: TGTGCCAGTAGTCCCGGGACAGGGAGGTTGGCTGGGGCCAACGTCCTGACTTTC
D: TRBD1; J: TRBJ2-4; V: TRBV9; size: -; CDR3: CASSPGTGVAKNIQYF; DNA: TGTGCCAGCAGCCCGGGGACAGGGGTGGCCAAAAACATTCAGTACTTC
D: TRBD2; J: TRBJ2-7; V: TRBV28; size: -; CDR3: CASSLWRGLAGADEQYF; DNA: TGTGCCAGCAGTTTATGGAGGGGGCTAGCGGGAGCCGACGAGCAGTACTTC
D: TRBD2; J: TRBJ2-3; V: TRBV6-1; size: -; CDR3: CASSEGRAPDTQYF; DNA: TGTGCCAGCAGTGAGGGGAGGGCCCCAGATACGCAGTATTTT
D: -; J: TRBJ1-3; V: TRBV2; size: -; CDR3: CASSSITGGNTIYF; DNA: TGTGCCAGCAGTTCCATCACAGGCGGAAACACCATATATTTT
D: TRBD1; J: TRBJ1-1; V: TRBV19; size: once; CDR3: CASSIAHRQGKWWNTEAFF; DNA: TGTGCCAGTAGTATAGCGCATCGACAGGGGAAGTGGTGGAACACTGAAGCTTTCTTT
D: -; J: TRBJ2-7; V: TRBV5-1; size: -; CDR3: CASSRSGGIPYEQYF; DNA: TGCGCCAGCAGCCGGTCAGGGGGGATTCCCTACGAGCAGTACTTC
D: TRBD2; J: TRBJ2-5; V: TRBV5-1; size: -; CDR3: CASSFASGQETQYF; DNA: TGCGCCAGCAGCTTCGCTAGCGGCCAAGAGACCCAGTACTTC
D: TRBD2; J: TRBJ2-3; V: TRBV6-6; size: -; CDR3: CASSRLAGVGDTQYF; DNA: TGTGCCAGCAGTCGATTAGCGGGAGTGGGAGATACGCAGTATTTT
D: -; J: TRBJ2-7; V: TRBV15; size: -; CDR3: CATSRITGYEQYF; DNA: TGTGCCACCAGCAGAATAACAGGGTACGAGCAGTACTTC
D: -; J: TRBJ2-3; V: TRBV5-1; size: -; CDR3: CASSLVGSTDTQYF; DNA: TGCGCCAGCAGCTTGGTCGGTAGCACAGATACGCAGTATTTT
D: TRBD1; J: TRBJ2-7; V: TRBV5-1; size: -; CDR3: CASSLDGTGSYEQYF; DNA: TGCGCCAGCAGCTTGGATGGGACAGGGAGCTACGAGCAGTACTTC
D: TRBD1; J: TRBJ2-3; V: TRBV2; size: -; CDR3: CASSRQGTPAGDTQYF; DNA: TGTGCCAGCAGTCGACAGGGGACCCCGGCGGGGGATACGCAGTATTTT
D: -; J: TRBJ2-1; V: TRBV18; size: -; CDR3: CASSPQAAYNEQFF; DNA: TGTGCCAGCTCACCACAGGCGGCCTACAATGAGCAGTTCTTC
D: TRBD1; J: TRBJ2-7; V: TRBV5-1; size: -; CDR3: CASSLWTGVNEQYF; DNA: TGCGCCAGCAGCTTGTGGACAGGGGTCAACGAGCAGTACTTC